This T cell receptor (beta chain) is drawn from a study of cytomegalovirus exposure and HLA in healthy donors. General observations from the study: Among CMV-associated TCR beta chains, most appeared HLA-restricted in a later analysis. Rare TCR sequences predominated, though certain public TCRs were found in many donors.

V shed 5 bases and J shed 4 bases, with 6 bases lying between them. Germline V lookup: CDR1 MDHEN, CDR2 SYDVKM. There are 13 residues in the CDR3. About this clone itself: Its antigen remains unknown.

Both 60 Vbeta primers and 13 Jbeta primers went into the PCR. Produced via immunoSEQ multiplex PCR; TCRdb's table is partial and in-frame only. Here the sample spans over 60,000 clones, around 75% being singletons. This chain links TRBV28 with TRBJ1-6; perhaps TRBD1 as D (6 bases). The sample comprised PBMCs. The TCR sequence derives from a man between 65 and 85 years old in good health and CMV-seronegative. The CDR3 DNA follows: TGTGCCAGCAGTGGACAGTATAATTCACCCCTCCACTTT. Translation gives CASSGQYNSPLHF.